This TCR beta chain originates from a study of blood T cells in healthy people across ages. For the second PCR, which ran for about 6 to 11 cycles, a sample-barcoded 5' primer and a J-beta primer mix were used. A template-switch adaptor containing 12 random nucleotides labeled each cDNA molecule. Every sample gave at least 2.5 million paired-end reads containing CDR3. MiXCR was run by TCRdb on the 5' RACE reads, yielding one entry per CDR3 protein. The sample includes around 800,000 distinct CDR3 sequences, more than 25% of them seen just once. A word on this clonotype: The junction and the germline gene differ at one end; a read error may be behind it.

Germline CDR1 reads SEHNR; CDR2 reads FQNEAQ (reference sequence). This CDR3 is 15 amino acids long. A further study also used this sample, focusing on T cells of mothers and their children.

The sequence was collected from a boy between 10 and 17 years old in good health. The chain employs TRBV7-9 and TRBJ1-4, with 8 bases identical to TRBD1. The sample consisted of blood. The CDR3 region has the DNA TGTGCCAGCAGTCAATCCGGGACAGGTCGTGAAAAGCTGTTTTTT. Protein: CASSQSGTGREKLFF.